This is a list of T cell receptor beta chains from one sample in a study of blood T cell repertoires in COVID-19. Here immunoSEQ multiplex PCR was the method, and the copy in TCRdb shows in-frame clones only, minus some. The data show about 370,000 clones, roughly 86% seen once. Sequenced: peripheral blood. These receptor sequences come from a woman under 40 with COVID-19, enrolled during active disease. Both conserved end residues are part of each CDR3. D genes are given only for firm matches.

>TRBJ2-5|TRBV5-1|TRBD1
CASSLAGTGETQYF
TGCGCCAGCAGCTTGGCAGGGACAGGAGAGACCCAGTACTTC
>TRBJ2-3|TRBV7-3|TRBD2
CASSSYLAGIADTQYF
TGTGCCAGCAGCTCCTATTTAGCGGGAATTGCAGATACGCAGTATTTT
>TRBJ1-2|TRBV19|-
CASTLGVNYGYTF
TGTGCCAGTACCCTCGGGGTTAACTATGGCTACACCTTC
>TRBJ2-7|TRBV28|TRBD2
CASSSTGTSRRYEQYF
TGTGCCAGCAGTTCAACCGGGACTAGCCGACGCTACGAGCAGTACTTC
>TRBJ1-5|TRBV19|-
CASSIDHRGTQHF
TGTGCCAGTAGTATAGATCATAGAGGAACCCAGCATTTT
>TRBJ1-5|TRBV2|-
CASQAGDYNQPQHF
TGTGCCAGCCAAGCAGGTGACTACAATCAGCCCCAGCATTTT
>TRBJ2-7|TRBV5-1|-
CASSTRQRSEQYF
TGCGCCAGCAGCACCCGACAGAGGAGCGAGCAGTACTTC
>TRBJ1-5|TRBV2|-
CASHRDTNQPQHF
TGTGCCAGCCACCGGGACACAAATCAGCCCCAGCATTTT
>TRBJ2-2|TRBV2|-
CASSRDSIYTGELFF
TGTGCCAGCAGCCGGGACTCCATATACACCGGGGAGCTGTTTTTT
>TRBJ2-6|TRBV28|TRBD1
CASSSRGTAWDSGANVLTF
TGTGCCAGCAGTTCAAGGGGGACAGCGTGGGACTCTGGGGCCAACGTCCTGACTTTC
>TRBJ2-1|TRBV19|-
CASDTGYEQFF
TGTGCCAGTGATACAGGGTATGAGCAGTTCTTC
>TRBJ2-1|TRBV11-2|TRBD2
CASSLVVAGPNNEQFF
TGTGCCAGCAGCTTAGTAGTAGCGGGGCCGAACAATGAGCAGTTCTTC
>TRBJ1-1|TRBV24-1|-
CATSDPGTEAFF
TGTGCCACCAGTGATCCGGGGACTGAAGCTTTCTTT
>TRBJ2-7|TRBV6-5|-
CASSYSLGQTYEQYF
TGTGCCAGCAGTTACTCCCTCGGACAGACCTACGAGCAGTACTTC
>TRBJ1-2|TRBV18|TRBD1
CASSPGQDYGYTF
TGTGCCAGCTCTCCGGGACAGGACTATGGCTACACCTTC
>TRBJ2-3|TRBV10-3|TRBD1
CAIRDDRGTDTQYF
TGTGCCATCAGGGATGACAGGGGCACAGATACGCAGTATTTT